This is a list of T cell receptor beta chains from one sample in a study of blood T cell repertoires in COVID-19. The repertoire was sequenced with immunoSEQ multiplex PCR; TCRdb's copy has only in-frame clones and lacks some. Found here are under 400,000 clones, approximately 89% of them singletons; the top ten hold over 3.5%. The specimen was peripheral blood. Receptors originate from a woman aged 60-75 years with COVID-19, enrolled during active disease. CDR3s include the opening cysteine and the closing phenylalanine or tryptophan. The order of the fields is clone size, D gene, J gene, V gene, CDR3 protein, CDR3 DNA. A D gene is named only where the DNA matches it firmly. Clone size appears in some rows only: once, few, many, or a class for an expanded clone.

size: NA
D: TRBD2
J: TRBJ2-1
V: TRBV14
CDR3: CASSLLAGHSYNKQFF
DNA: TGTGCCAGCAGCCTGCTAGCGGGGCACTCCTACAATAAGCAGTTCTTC

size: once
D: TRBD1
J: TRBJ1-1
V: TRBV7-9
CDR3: CASSQGQGETEAFF
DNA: TGTGCCAGCAGCCAAGGACAGGGAGAAACTGAAGCTTTCTTT

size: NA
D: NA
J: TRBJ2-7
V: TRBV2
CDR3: CASSVDGVLEYEQYF
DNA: TGTGCCAGCAGTGTTGACGGGGTTTTGGAGTACGAGCAGTACTTC

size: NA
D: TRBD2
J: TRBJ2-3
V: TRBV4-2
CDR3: CASSRQTSGGSGTQYF
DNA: TGTGCCAGCAGCCGACAAACTAGCGGGGGCTCTGGCACGCAGTATTTT

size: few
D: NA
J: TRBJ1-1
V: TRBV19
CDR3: CASSGGTEAFF
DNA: TGTGCCAGTTCGGGTGGAACTGAAGCTTTCTTT

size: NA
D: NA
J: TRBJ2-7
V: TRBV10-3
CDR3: CAIRTVSYEQYF
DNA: TGTGCCATCAGGACTGTTTCCTACGAGCAGTACTTC

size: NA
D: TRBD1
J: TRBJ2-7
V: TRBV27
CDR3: CASSLRATGQGLYEQYF
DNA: TGTGCCAGCAGTCTGCGAGCGACGGGACAGGGATTGTACGAGCAGTACTTC

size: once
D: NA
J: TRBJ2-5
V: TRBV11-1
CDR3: CASSYRSGQETQYF
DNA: TGTGCCAGCAGCTATCGATCAGGGCAAGAGACCCAGTACTTC

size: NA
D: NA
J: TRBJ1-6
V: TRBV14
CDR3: CASSQWGGAGSPLHF
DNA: TGTGCCAGCAGCCAGTGGGGGGGGGCAGGCTCACCCCTCCACTTT

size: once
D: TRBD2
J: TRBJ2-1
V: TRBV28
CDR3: CASRETSGGYNEQFF
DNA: TGTGCCAGCAGAGAAACTAGCGGGGGGTACAATGAGCAGTTCTTC

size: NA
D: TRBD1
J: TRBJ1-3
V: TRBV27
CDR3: CASSSLQGSGNTIYF
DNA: TGTGCCAGCAGTTCCTTACAGGGGTCTGGAAACACCATATATTTT

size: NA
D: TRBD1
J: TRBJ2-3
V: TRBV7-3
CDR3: CASSLNPGQGADTQYF
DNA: TGTGCCAGCAGCTTAAACCCCGGGCAGGGGGCAGATACGCAGTATTTT

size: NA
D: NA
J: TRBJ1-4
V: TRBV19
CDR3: CASSPSHGGEKLFF
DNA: TGTGCCAGTAGCCCCTCCCACGGGGGTGAAAAACTGTTTTTT

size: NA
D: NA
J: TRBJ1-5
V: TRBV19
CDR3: CASSPPGGRSNQPQHF
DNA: TGTGCCAGTAGTCCCCCGGGGGGGAGAAGCAATCAGCCCCAGCATTTT

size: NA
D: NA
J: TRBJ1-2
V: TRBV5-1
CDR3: CASSLGRREGDTYGYTF
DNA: TGCGCCAGCAGCTTGGGACGCAGGGAGGGGGACACCTATGGCTACACCTTC

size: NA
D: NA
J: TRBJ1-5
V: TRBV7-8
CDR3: CASRVGQASNQPQHF
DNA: TGTGCCAGCAGGGTCGGTCAGGCTTCCAATCAGCCCCAGCATTTT

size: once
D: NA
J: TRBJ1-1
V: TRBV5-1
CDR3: CASSPSPGDTEAFF
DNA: TGCGCCAGCAGCCCGTCACCGGGGGACACTGAAGCTTTCTTT

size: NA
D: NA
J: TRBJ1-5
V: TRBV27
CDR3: CASSAGEAPNQPQHF
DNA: TGTGCCAGCAGTGCCGGGGAGGCTCCTAATCAGCCCCAGCATTTT

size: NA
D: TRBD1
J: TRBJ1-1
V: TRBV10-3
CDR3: CAISGMGQGAGNTEAFF
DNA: TGTGCCATCAGTGGAATGGGACAGGGGGCAGGGAACACTGAAGCTTTCTTT

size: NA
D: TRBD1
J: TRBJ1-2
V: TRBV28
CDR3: CASNYGTGWYGYTF
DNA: TGTGCCAGCAATTACGGGACAGGGTGGTATGGCTACACCTTC

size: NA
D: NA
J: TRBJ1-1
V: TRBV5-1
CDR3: CASNYITGTNAFF
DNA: TGCGCCAGCAACTACATAACAGGGACCAACGCTTTCTTT

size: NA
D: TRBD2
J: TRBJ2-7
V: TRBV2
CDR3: CASSVSGGPYEQYF
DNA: TGTGCCAGCAGTGTAAGCGGGGGGCCATACGAGCAGTACTTC

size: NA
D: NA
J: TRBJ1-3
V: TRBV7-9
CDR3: CASSFVQGSSGNTIYF
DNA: TGTGCCAGCAGCTTTGTTCAGGGGAGCTCTGGAAACACCATATATTTT

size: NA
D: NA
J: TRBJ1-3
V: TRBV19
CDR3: CASKLSGPRTPSGNTIYF
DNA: TGTGCCAGTAAATTAAGCGGTCCTCGGACCCCCTCTGGAAACACCATATATTTT

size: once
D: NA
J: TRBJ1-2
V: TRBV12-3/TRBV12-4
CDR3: CASSTDSRYGYTF
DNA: TGTGCCAGCAGCACAGACAGCCGCTATGGCTACACCTTC

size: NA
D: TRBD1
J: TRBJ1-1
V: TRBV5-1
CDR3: CASSLRSGGNTEAFF
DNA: TGCGCCAGCAGCTTGCGATCAGGGGGGAACACTGAAGCTTTCTTT

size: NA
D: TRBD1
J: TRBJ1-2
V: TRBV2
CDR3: CASSEMDRGPGYGYTF
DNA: TGTGCCAGCAGTGAAATGGACAGGGGCCCAGGGTATGGCTACACCTTC

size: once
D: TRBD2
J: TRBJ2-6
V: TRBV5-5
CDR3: CASSLRAGRSQKGANVLTF
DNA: TGTGCCAGCAGCTTACGGGCCGGGAGGTCCCAGAAAGGGGCCAACGTCCTGACTTTC

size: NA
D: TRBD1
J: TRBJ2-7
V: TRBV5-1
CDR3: CASSLRPRTGVDEQYF
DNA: TGCGCCAGCAGCTTAAGACCAAGGACAGGGGTGGACGAGCAGTACTTC

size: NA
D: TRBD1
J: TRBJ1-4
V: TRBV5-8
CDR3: CASSFLIGTGHEKLFF
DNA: TGTGCCAGCAGCTTCCTAATCGGGACAGGGCATGAAAAACTGTTTTTT

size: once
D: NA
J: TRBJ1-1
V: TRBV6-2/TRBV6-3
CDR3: CASSYSGVTEAFF
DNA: TGTGCCAGCAGTTACTCGGGCGTGACTGAAGCTTTCTTT

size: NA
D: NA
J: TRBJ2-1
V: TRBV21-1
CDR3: CASTFWRERSYNEQFF
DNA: TGTGCCAGCACCTTCTGGAGGGAGAGGTCCTACAATGAGCAGTTCTTC

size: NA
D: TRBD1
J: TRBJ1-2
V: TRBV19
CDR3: CASYSIGPGTGTYGYTF
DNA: TGTGCCAGTTATTCCATCGGGCCCGGGACAGGGACCTATGGCTACACCTTC

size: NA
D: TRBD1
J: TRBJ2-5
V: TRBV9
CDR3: CASSTRTGRRETQYF
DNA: TGTGCCAGCAGCACCCGGACAGGCCGGAGGGAGACCCAGTACTTC

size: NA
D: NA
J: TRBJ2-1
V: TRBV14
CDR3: CASSQDLNGEQFF
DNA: TGTGCCAGCAGCCAAGATCTCAACGGGGAGCAGTTCTTC

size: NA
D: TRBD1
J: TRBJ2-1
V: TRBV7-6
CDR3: CASSFEDRAYNEQFF
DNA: TGTGCCAGCAGCTTTGAGGACAGGGCCTACAATGAGCAGTTCTTC

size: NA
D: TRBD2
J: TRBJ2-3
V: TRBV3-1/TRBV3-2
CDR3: CASSQRTSGYTDTQYF
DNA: TGTGCCAGCAGCCAGAGGACTAGCGGGTACACAGATACGCAGTATTTT

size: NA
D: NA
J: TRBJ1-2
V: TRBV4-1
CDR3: CASSQDQRGVYGYTF
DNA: TGCGCCAGCAGCCAAGATCAAAGGGGTGTCTATGGCTACACCTTC

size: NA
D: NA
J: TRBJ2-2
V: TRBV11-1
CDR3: CASSTTGRGNTGELFF
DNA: TGTGCCAGCAGCACGACCGGACGGGGGAACACCGGGGAGCTGTTTTTT

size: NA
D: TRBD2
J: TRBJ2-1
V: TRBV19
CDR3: CASSSISGANEQFF
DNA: TGTGCCAGTAGCTCAATTAGCGGGGCGAATGAGCAGTTCTTC

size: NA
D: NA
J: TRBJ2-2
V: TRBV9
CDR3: CASSVTGRNTGELFF
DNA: TGTGCCAGCAGCGTTACAGGACGTAACACCGGGGAGCTGTTTTTT

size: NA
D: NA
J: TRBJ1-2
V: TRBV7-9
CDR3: CASSFGQSWTNYGYTF
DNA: TGTGCCAGCAGCTTTGGACAGTCATGGACAAACTATGGCTACACCTTC